This T cell receptor (beta chain) was recovered during a study of blood T cells in healthy people across ages. Study in general: Researchers report that template switching captured about one barcoded beta molecule per two T cells. Regarding the study as a whole: Observed TCR beta diversity per million T cells went down as age went up. This fall followed a roughly linear course with age.

Together with a sample-barcoded 5' primer, a J-beta primer mix was included in a second PCR lasting about 6 to 11 cycles. Every sample produced at least 2.5 million CDR3-containing paired-end reads. TCRdb passed the 5' RACE reads through MiXCR, listing each CDR3 protein once. Among hundreds of thousands of distinct CDR3 sequences listed, 32% were seen once. The CDR3 consists of 17 residues. Germline CDR1 is KGHDR and CDR2 is SFDVKD. V dropped 3 bases and J dropped 2 bases, with 16 bases sitting between them. Isolation yielded PBMCs, at least 7 million per sample, in every case. Regarding this clonotype: The target antigen is unknown.

The source is a woman of 80 years or more in good health. This chain joins TRBV24-1 and TRBJ2-1, with D perhaps TRBD2 (6 bases). Input material: blood. The chain's CDR3 is CATSDGGAGLPYNEQFF. Here the CDR3 DNA reads TGTGCCACCAGTGATGGCGGGGCGGGGCTTCCCTACAATGAGCAGTTCTTC.